The rows below give T cell receptor beta chains drawn from one sample of a study of blood T cells in healthy people across ages. TCRdb reprocessed the 5' RACE reads with MiXCR, giving one entry per CDR3 protein. The sample holds around 1.5 million distinct CDR3 sequences; approximately 59% are singletons and the top ten take approximately 7%. The source material was blood. The receptors come from a man younger than 30 in good health. The CDR3 runs from the conserved cysteine through the conserved F or W. The D gene is left open where the match is weak. Clone size appears in some rows only: once, few, many, or a class for an expanded clone.

CSVSDSWGDTQYF,TGCAGCGTTTCTGACTCTTGGGGCGATACGCAGTATTTT,-,TRBJ2-3,TRBV29-1,-
CASSNQGADGDTQYF,TGTGCCAGCAGCAACCAGGGGGCTGACGGGGATACGCAGTATTTT,TRBD1,TRBJ2-3,TRBV6-5,-
CASSFLSGNTGELFF,TGTGCCAGCAGCTTTCTGAGCGGGAACACCGGGGAGCTGTTTTTT,-,TRBJ2-2,TRBV11-1,-
CSVVADIPNTGELFF,TGCAGCGTTGTCGCGGACATACCGAACACCGGGGAGCTGTTTTTT,-,TRBJ2-2,TRBV29-1,few
CASSSGQTNNQPQHF,TGTGCCAGCAGCTCGGGACAGACAAACAATCAGCCCCAGCATTTT,TRBD1,TRBJ1-5,TRBV7-8,-
CAISESRGKGGYGYTF,TGTGCCATCAGTGAGTCACGGGGAAAGGGCGGCTATGGCTACACCTTC,-,TRBJ1-2,TRBV10-3,-
CSVEIGGGAAETQYF,TGCAGCGTTGAAATCGGCGGGGGGGCCGCGGAGACCCAGTACTTC,TRBD2,TRBJ2-5,TRBV29-1,-
CASSQEIRAYEQYF,TGCGCCAGCAGCCAAGAAATCAGGGCCTACGAGCAGTACTTC,-,TRBJ2-7,TRBV4-1,few
CASSLVGTPSRRLAGWEQYF,TGTGCCAGCAGCTTAGTAGGGACACCGAGCCGGCGACTAGCGGGATGGGAGCAGTACTTC,TRBD2,TRBJ2-7,TRBV7-2,once
CASSSTSVTYEQYF,TGCGCCAGCAGCTCTACTAGCGTAACCTACGAGCAGTACTTC,TRBD2,TRBJ2-7,TRBV5-1,-
CASSGDRAPDTQYF,TGTGCCAGCAGTGGGGACAGGGCTCCAGATACGCAGTATTTT,TRBD1,TRBJ2-3,TRBV12-3/TRBV12-4,few
CASRRTGGLEQYF,TGTGCCAGCAGGAGGACAGGGGGCCTTGAGCAGTACTTC,TRBD1,TRBJ2-5,TRBV12-3/TRBV12-4,-
CASSFLDGLAGQETQYF,TGTGCCAGCAGTTTTTTGGATGGACTAGCGGGGCAAGAGACCCAGTACTTC,TRBD2,TRBJ2-5,TRBV27,few
CSVEGRFTDTQYF,TGCAGCGTAGAGGGACGGTTCACAGATACGCAGTATTTT,-,TRBJ2-3,TRBV29-1,-
CSARDRGESTDTQYF,TGCAGTGCTAGAGATCGAGGCGAAAGCACAGATACGCAGTATTTT,-,TRBJ2-3,TRBV20-1,few
CSVVSPRTDTQYF,TGCAGCGTTGTGTCCCCCCGCACAGATACGCAGTATTTT,-,TRBJ2-3,TRBV29-1,-
CASSFRASGNTIYF,TGTGCCAGCAGTTTTCGGGCGTCTGGAAACACCATATATTTT,-,TRBJ1-3,TRBV12-3/TRBV12-4,-
CASSQGAIQETQYF,TGCGCCAGCAGCCAAGGGGCAATACAAGAGACCCAGTACTTC,-,TRBJ2-5,TRBV4-1,few
CASRSGGGSYEQYF,TGTGCCAGCAGATCGGGGGGAGGGTCCTACGAGCAGTACTTC,TRBD2,TRBJ2-7,TRBV27,-
CASSFERGGSTDTQYF,TGCGCCAGCAGCTTTGAGCGGGGGGGCAGCACAGATACGCAGTATTTT,TRBD2,TRBJ2-3,TRBV5-1,-
CASSQTPGYGYTF,TGTGCCAGCAGCCAGACGCCGGGCTATGGCTACACCTTC,-,TRBJ1-2,TRBV6-5,-
CASSLGGTGNYGYTF,TGTGCCAGCAGTTTAGGAGGTACCGGGAACTATGGCTACACCTTC,-,TRBJ1-2,TRBV12-3/TRBV12-4,-
CASSFSRISQETQYF,TGTGCCAGCAGCTTCTCGCGGATAAGCCAAGAGACCCAGTACTTC,-,TRBJ2-5,TRBV11-2,-
CASSLAGTSEETQYF,TGTGCCAGCAGCTTGGCAGGGACTAGCGAAGAGACCCAGTACTTC,TRBD2,TRBJ2-5,TRBV7-2,-
CASTQGGSGELFF,TGTGCCAGCACCCAGGGGGGGTCCGGGGAGCTGTTTTTT,-,TRBJ2-2,TRBV6-5,-
CASSREGRGYTF,TGTGCCAGCAGCCGAGAAGGGCGCGGCTACACCTTC,-,TRBJ1-2,TRBV3-1,-
CGVEPQGIGEAFF,TGCGGCGTCGAACCACAGGGAATCGGTGAAGCTTTCTTT,-,TRBJ1-1,TRBV29-1,-
CATGQANQPQHF,TGTGCCACCGGACAGGCTAATCAGCCCCAGCATTTT,TRBD1,TRBJ1-5,TRBV27,-
CSARRQDYEQYF,TGCAGTGCTAGAAGGCAGGACTACGAGCAGTACTTC,-,TRBJ2-7,TRBV20-1,few
CASSLVGDREAYEQYF,TGTGCCAGCAGCTTAGTGGGGGACAGGGAAGCCTACGAGCAGTACTTC,TRBD1,TRBJ2-7,TRBV7-9,-
CATSRVGQPDNEQFF,TGTGCCACCAGCAGAGTGGGACAGCCCGACAATGAGCAGTTCTTC,TRBD1,TRBJ2-1,TRBV15,-
CASSEGGNYEQYF,TGTGCCAGCAGTGAGGGCGGAAACTACGAGCAGTACTTC,-,TRBJ2-7,TRBV2,many
CSASPREYEQYF,TGCAGTGCTAGCCCCAGGGAATACGAGCAGTACTTC,-,TRBJ2-7,TRBV20-1,few
CSADGTGVYEQYF,TGCAGTGCTGACGGGACAGGGGTCTACGAGCAGTACTTC,TRBD1,TRBJ2-7,TRBV20-1,few
CASSSLAGESYEQYF,TGTGCCAGCAGCAGCCTAGCGGGAGAGTCCTACGAGCAGTACTTC,TRBD2,TRBJ2-7,TRBV25-1,-